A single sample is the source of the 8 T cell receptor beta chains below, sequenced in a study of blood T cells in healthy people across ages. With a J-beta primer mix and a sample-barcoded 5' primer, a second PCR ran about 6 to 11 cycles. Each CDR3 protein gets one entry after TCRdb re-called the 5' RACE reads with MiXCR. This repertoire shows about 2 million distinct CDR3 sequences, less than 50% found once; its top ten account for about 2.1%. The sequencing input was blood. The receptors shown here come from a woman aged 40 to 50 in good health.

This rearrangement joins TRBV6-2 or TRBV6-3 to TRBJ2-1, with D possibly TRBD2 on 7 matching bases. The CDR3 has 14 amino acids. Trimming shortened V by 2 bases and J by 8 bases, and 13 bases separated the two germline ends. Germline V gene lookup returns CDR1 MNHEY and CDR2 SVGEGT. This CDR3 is CASSYRVGGDEQFF. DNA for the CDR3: TGTGCCAGCAGTTACAGGGTAGGGGGGGATGAGCAGTTCTTC.

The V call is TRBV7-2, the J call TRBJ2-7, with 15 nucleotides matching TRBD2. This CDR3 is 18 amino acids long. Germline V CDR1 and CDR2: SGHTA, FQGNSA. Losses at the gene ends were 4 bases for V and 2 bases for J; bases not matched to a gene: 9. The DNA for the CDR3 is TGTGCCAGCAGCTGGAGGACTAGCGGGGGGGATAGGACCTACGAGCAGTACTTC. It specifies CASSWRTSGGDRTYEQYF.

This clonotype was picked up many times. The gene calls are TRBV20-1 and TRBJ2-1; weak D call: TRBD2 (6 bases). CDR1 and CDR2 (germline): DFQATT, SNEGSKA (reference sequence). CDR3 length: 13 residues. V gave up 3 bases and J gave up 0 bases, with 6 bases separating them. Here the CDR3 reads CSASGGSYNEQFF. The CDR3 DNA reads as TGCAGTGCTAGCGGGGGCTCCTACAATGAGCAGTTCTTC.

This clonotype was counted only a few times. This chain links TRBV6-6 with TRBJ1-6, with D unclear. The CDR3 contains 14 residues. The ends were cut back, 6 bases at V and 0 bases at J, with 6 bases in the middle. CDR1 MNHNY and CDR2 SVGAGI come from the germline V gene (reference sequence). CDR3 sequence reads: CASSKSSYNSPLHF. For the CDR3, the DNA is TGTGCCAGCAGCAAAAGCTCCTATAATTCACCCCTCCACTTT.

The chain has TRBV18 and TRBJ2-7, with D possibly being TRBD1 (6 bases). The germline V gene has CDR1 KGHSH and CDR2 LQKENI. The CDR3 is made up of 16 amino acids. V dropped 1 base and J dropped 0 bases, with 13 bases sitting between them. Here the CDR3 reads CASSPLLTGSSYEQYF. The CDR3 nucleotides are TGTGCCAGCTCACCACTCCTTACAGGGTCCTCCTACGAGCAGTACTTC.

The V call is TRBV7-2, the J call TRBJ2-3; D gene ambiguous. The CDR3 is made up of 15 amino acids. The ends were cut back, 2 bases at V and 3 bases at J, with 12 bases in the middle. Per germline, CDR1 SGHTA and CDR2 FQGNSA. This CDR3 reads CASSLPFGQTDTQYF. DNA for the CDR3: TGTGCCAGCAGCTTACCTTTTGGCCAAACAGATACGCAGTATTTT.

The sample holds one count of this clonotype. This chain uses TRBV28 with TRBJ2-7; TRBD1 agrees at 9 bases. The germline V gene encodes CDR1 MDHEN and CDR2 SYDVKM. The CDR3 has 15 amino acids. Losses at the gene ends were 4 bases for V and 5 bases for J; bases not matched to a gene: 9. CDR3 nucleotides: TGTGCCAGCAGTTCGGGGGGACAGGGCCAAGACGAGCAGTACTTC. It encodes CASSSGGQGQDEQYF.

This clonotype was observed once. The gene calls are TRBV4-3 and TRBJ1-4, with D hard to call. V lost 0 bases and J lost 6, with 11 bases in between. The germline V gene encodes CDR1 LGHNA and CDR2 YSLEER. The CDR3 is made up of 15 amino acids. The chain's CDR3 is CASSQDMWDDEKLFF. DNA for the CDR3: TGCGCCAGCAGCCAAGACATGTGGGATGATGAAAAACTGTTTTTT.